The 9 T cell receptor beta chains presented below share a single source sample, sequenced in a study of blood T cell repertoires in COVID-19. Measured with immunoSEQ multiplex PCR; TCRdb has only the in-frame clones, and not every one. The data hold 150,000 or so clones, with approximately 80% observed a single time. What was sequenced was peripheral blood. Receptor source: a woman between 55 and 75 years old with COVID-19, enrolled during active disease.

V and J are TRBV12-3 or TRBV12-4 and TRBJ1-1; TRBD1 matches at 8 bases. V lost 6 bases to trimming and J lost 4 bases; unmatched junction nucleotides: 1. This CDR3 has 12 amino acids. The DNA of the CDR3 is TGTGCCAGCAGAGACAGGGGCACTGAAGCTTTCTTT. Protein product: CASRDRGTEAFF.

The gene calls are TRBV19 and TRBJ1-1; 9 bases are shared with TRBD1. Germline-derived CDR1 and CDR2 are LNHDA and SQIVND (reference sequence). The CDR3 runs to 14 residues. J gave up 4 bases and V 6 bases, and 6 bases lay outside the gene matches. This chain's CDR3 is CASRTGGSGTEAFF. The CDR3 region has the DNA TGTGCCAGTAGAACAGGGGGCAGCGGCACTGAAGCTTTCTTT.

This clone showed up just once. The chain joins TRBV19 to TRBJ1-1, with no clear D. Trimming shortened V by 4 bases and J by 10 bases, and 16 bases separated the two germline ends. The CDR3 sequence is 13 residues long. Germline V gene lookup returns CDR1 LNHDA and CDR2 SQIVND (reference sequence). The CDR3 DNA reads as TGTGCCAGTAGTACCACTGGGCTCGGGGTAGCTTTCTTT. Protein: CASSTTGLGVAFF.

The chain combines TRBV24-1 with TRBJ2-1, with 11 nucleotides matching TRBD2. Germline V lookup: CDR1 KGHDR, CDR2 SFDVKD. The length of the CDR3 is 16 residues. After removal of 2 bases from V and 8 bases from J, the junction contained 7 bases not matched to a gene. CDR3 bases: TGTGCCACCAGTGATTCCAAGACTAGCGGGAAGGATGAGCAGTTCTTC. This encodes CATSDSKTSGKDEQFF.

This clone rates as medium-sized. This chain's CDR3 is CASILTSYNEQFF. Here the CDR3 DNA reads TGTGCCAGCATCCTGACTAGCTACAATGAGCAGTTCTTC. V is TRBV21-1 and J is TRBJ2-1; TRBD2 is the table's D call and was not checked against the DNA. TRBV21-1 is deemed a pseudogene. This CDR3 has 13 residues.

The chain joins TRBV10-2 to TRBJ1-2, with 9 bases matching TRBD1. V lost 3 bases, J lost 11 bases, and 16 bases stayed unmatched. Germline loops: CDR1 WSHSY, CDR2 SAAADI. This CDR3 contains 16 residues. The CDR3, as DNA: TGCGCCAGCAGTGACAACACACCGGGACAGGGAAGTAGTTACACCTTC. It translates to CASSDNTPGQGSSYTF.

The V and J genes are TRBV5-1 and TRBJ2-2; possibly TRBD1 for D (6 bases). CDR1 is SGHRS and CDR2 is YFSETQ in the germline V gene. The length of the CDR3 is 15 residues. V was clipped by 4 bases and J by 0 bases, with 10 bases between them. The CDR3 spells CASSRDKSNTGELFF. CDR3 bases: TGCGCCAGCAGCCGGGACAAATCGAACACCGGGGAGCTGTTTTTT. The full variable domain, rest sourced from reference TRBV5-1 and TRBJ2-2, is KAGVTQTPRYLIKTRGQQVTLSCSPISGHRSVSWYQQTPGQGLQFLFEYFSETQRNKGNFPGRFSGRQFSNSRSEMNVSTLELGDSALYLCASSRDKSNTGELFFGEGSRLTVL.

The genes are TRBV12-3 or TRBV12-4 and TRBJ2-3; D call uncertain. The CDR3 is made up of 12 amino acids. V was shortened by 2 bases and J by 8 bases, with 8 bases between the two germline ends. CDR3 loop: CASSLNRLTQYF. Written as DNA, the CDR3 is TGTGCCAGCAGTTTAAATCGTCTTACGCAGTATTTT.

This sequence joins TRBV3-1 (or the pseudogene TRBV3-2) and TRBJ1-6; D possibly corresponds to TRBD1 (6 bases). Germline values: CDR1 LGHDT, CDR2 YNNKEL (reference sequence). The CDR3 runs to 17 residues. Deletions cut 1 base from V and 7 bases from J, with 17 bases between. The CDR3 DNA is TGTGCCAGCAGCCAAGGGGGGACACCCTTCTCGAATTCACCCCTCCACTTT. Residues: CASSQGGTPFSNSPLHF.